This T cell receptor (beta chain) was obtained from a study of T-cell reconstitution after alpha-beta-depleted transplantation in children. Unique molecular identifiers were used in preparing the TCRbeta library. One entry per CDR3 protein results from TCRdb running MiXCR on the PCR reads. The repertoire holds tens of thousands of distinct CDR3 sequences, around 6.6% seen once, with around 2.5% in the top ten. This CDR3 has 14 amino acids. Germline-derived CDR1 and CDR2 are KGHSH and LQKENI. V was cut by 2 bases and J by 4 bases, with 9 bases left in between. The V and J genes are TRBV18 and TRBJ1-3; D unclear. Sequenced here: PBMCs from the stem cell graft donor, sampled from the stem cell graft. This TCR came from a human donor who donated a stem cell graft to a child with acute lymphoblastic leukemia. DNA of the CDR3: TGTGCCAGCTCACCAAGCGGTGTCGGAAACACCATATATTTT. Protein sequence: CASSPSGVGNTIYF.